These 22 T cell receptor beta chains were all obtained from the same sample, sequenced in a study of shared clonotypes between healthy human individuals. Using immunoSEQ multiplex PCR, the repertoire was profiled, and TCRdb retains in-frame clones only, with some absent. The repertoire holds about 1.5 million clones, with approximately 98% as singletons. The material sequenced was naive CD4+ T cells sorted from blood. Subset of the sample: CD45RA+ positively selected. The receptors shown here come from a man younger than 45 in good health.

The chain combines TRBV5-1 with TRBJ1-2, with TRBD1 matching over 7 bases. Trimming took 1 base from V and 3 from J; bases not matched to a gene: 15. The CDR3 runs 18 residues. Germline V gives CDR1 SGHRS, CDR2 YFSETQ. The CDR3, as DNA: TGCGCCAGCAGCTTGAGGCCGGGACAGCTAGCTTTAGACTATGGCTACACCTTC. This gives the protein CASSLRPGQLALDYGYTF.

The CDR3 region is CASSPGQGGSYGYTF. The CDR3 coding sequence is TGTGCCAGCAGCCCGGGACAGGGTGGTAGCTATGGCTACACCTTC. The chain employs TRBV7-6 and TRBJ1-2; 9 bases align to TRBD1. The CDR3 loop spans 15 amino acids. V shed 5 bases and J 4 bases; nucleotides not matched to a gene: 8. CDR1 and CDR2 (germline): SGHVS, FNYEAQ. Full variable domain (outside the CDR3, taken from reference TRBV7-6 and TRBJ1-2): GAGVSQSPRYKVTKRGQDVALRCDPISGHVSLYWYRQALGQGPEFLTYFNYEAQQDKSGLPNDRFSAERPEGSISTLTIQRTEQRDSAMYRCASSPGQGGSYGYTFGSGTRLTVV.

The gene calls are TRBV7-8 and TRBJ2-7; TRBD2 agrees at 12 bases. V was pared by 5 bases and J by 5 bases, with 7 bases of the junction left unmatched. The CDR3 is made up of 15 amino acids. Germline V lookup: CDR1 SGHVS, CDR2 FQNEAQ. CDR3 DNA: TGTGCCAGCAGCCCCCTAGCGGGAGGGCCCGACGAGCAGTACTTC. It specifies CASSPLAGGPDEQYF.

The chain employs TRBV5-1 and TRBJ2-1, with TRBD1 identical over 12 bases. The CDR3 extends over 16 amino acids. V lost 4 bases, J lost 5 bases, and 7 bases stayed unmatched. CDR1 is SGHRS and CDR2 is YFSETQ in the germline V gene. The CDR3 DNA sequence: TGCGCCAGCAGCGTGAGGGACAGGGGGCTTGACAATGAGCAGTTCTTC. Translated: CASSVRDRGLDNEQFF. Looking up the rest from reference TRBV5-1 and TRBJ2-1 gives the full variable domain: KAGVTQTPRYLIKTRGQQVTLSCSPISGHRSVSWYQQTPGQGLQFLFEYFSETQRNKGNFPGRFSGRQFSNSRSEMNVSTLELGDSALYLCASSVRDRGLDNEQFFGPGTRLTVL.

The chain links TRBV27 to TRBJ2-5, with 7 bases fitting TRBD2. After removal of 2 bases from V and 7 bases from J, the junction contained 4 bases not matched to a gene. CDR1 is MNHEY, CDR2 SMNVEV, per germline (reference sequence). The CDR3 is made up of 13 amino acids. The CDR3, as DNA: TGTGCCAGCAGTTTAATAGCGGGCACGACCCAGTACTTC. The encoded protein is CASSLIAGTTQYF.

The genes are TRBV5-1 and TRBJ2-5; 7 nucleotides line up with TRBD1. CDR1 and CDR2 (germline): SGHRS, YFSETQ. The CDR3 runs 14 residues. V was pared by 4 bases and J by 5 bases, with 8 bases of the junction left unmatched. The DNA of the CDR3 is TGCGCCAGCAGCCAACAGGGGACGGGGGAGACCCAGTACTTC. Translating gives CASSQQGTGETQYF. Full variable domain (rest looked up from reference TRBV5-1 and TRBJ2-5): KAGVTQTPRYLIKTRGQQVTLSCSPISGHRSVSWYQQTPGQGLQFLFEYFSETQRNKGNFPGRFSGRQFSNSRSEMNVSTLELGDSALYLCASSQQGTGETQYFGPGTRLLVL.

In regard to this clone: The same CDR3 also results from other DNA sequences found in this sample. V is TRBV18 and J is TRBJ1-4; D might be TRBD1 (5 bases). This CDR3 is 13 amino acids long. The V end lost 4 bases, the J end lost 7 bases, and 10 bases lay between the germline ends. CDR1 and CDR2 from the germline V gene are KGHSH and LQKENI. The CDR3: CASSQLGGEKLFF. The DNA for the CDR3 is TGTGCCAGCTCACAGCTTGGGGGTGAAAAACTGTTTTTT.

In its sample, this clone was seen once. This specimen includes other DNA sequences encoding the same CDR3. The V gene is TRBV5-1, the J gene TRBJ2-7; TRBD2 agrees at 7 bases. Germline trimming cut 0 bases from V and 0 bases from J; bases unmatched to any gene: 6. This CDR3 is built from 16 residues. Germline CDR1 is SGHRS and CDR2 is YFSETQ. The CDR3 protein is CASSLARGGSSYEQYF. The CDR3 nucleotides read TGCGCCAGCAGCTTGGCTCGGGGAGGGAGCTCCTACGAGCAGTACTTC. Based on the CDR3 plus reference TRBV5-1 and TRBJ2-7, the full variable domain is KAGVTQTPRYLIKTRGQQVTLSCSPISGHRSVSWYQQTPGQGLQFLFEYFSETQRNKGNFPGRFSGRQFSNSRSEMNVSTLELGDSALYLCASSLARGGSSYEQYFGPGTRLTVT.

Comments on this clone: This specimen includes other DNA sequences encoding the same CDR3. The chain recombines TRBV18 with TRBJ2-5, with TRBD2 as a possible D gene (6 bases). Germline CDR1 reads KGHSH; CDR2 reads LQKENI. This CDR3 has 12 residues. V lost 4 bases to trimming and J lost 5 bases, with 8 bases between them. CDR3 DNA sequence: TGTGCCAGCTCACGGGCGGGGGAGACCCAGTACTTC. This codes for CASSRAGETQYF.

This rearrangement joins TRBV7-9 to TRBJ2-7; 7 positions agree with TRBD1. The V gene end was trimmed by 1 base and the J gene end by 5 bases; junction bases not matched to a gene: 8. The CDR3 sequence is 15 residues long. Germline CDR1 and CDR2: SEHNR and FQNEAQ (reference sequence). For the CDR3, the DNA is TGTGCCAGCAGCTTAGGAGGGGGCGGGCTGGACGAGCAGTACTTC. Residues: CASSLGGGGLDEQYF.

The chain is built from TRBV10-2 and TRBJ2-6, with a weak D call TRBD2 (5 bases). The CDR3 has 17 amino acids. Trimming removed 4 bases from V and 0 bases from J, with 13 bases in between. Per germline, CDR1 WSHSY and CDR2 SAAADI. CDR3 in amino acids: CASSARAPPSGANVLTF. As DNA, the CDR3 is TGCGCCAGCAGTGCGAGGGCACCACCCTCTGGGGCCAACGTCCTGACTTTC.

The chain links TRBV2 to TRBJ2-7; D possibly corresponds to TRBD2 (5 bases). The CDR3 has 13 amino acids. CDR1 SNHLY and CDR2 FYNNEI come from the germline V gene. V was shortened by 8 bases and J by 6 bases, with 17 bases between the two germline ends. CDR3 loop: CASGESPEGEQYF. DNA for the CDR3: TGTGCCAGCGGGGAGTCCCCCGAGGGCGAGCAGTACTTC.

For this clone: This same CDR3 is encoded by further DNA sequences in the sample. This chain uses TRBV4-1 with TRBJ1-5; D unclear. This CDR3 comprises 15 residues. The V gene's germline CDR1 is MGHRA and CDR2 YSYEKL. V shed 1 base and J shed 0 bases, with 7 bases lying between them. The chain's CDR3 is CASSQGGGSNQPQHF. The CDR3 DNA is TGCGCCAGCAGCCAAGGAGGCGGTAGCAATCAGCCCCAGCATTTT.

The chain is built from TRBV5-1 and TRBJ2-7, with D unresolved. CDR3 length equals 16 residues. Germline CDR1 reads SGHRS; CDR2 reads YFSETQ. Trimming stripped 0 bases from V and 0 bases from J, with 13 bases between. For the CDR3, the DNA is TGCGCCAGCAGCTTGGAGGTCGGGCGGCTCTCCTACGAGCAGTACTTC. It codes for CASSLEVGRLSYEQYF.

The chain joins TRBV5-1 to TRBJ2-1; D may be TRBD1 (5 bases). Germline V gene sequence: CDR1 SGHRS, CDR2 YFSETQ. Trimming cost V 4 bases and J 5 bases, with 16 bases left between them. The CDR3 is made up of 15 amino acids. The CDR3 region is CASSRVRESHNEQFF. The CDR3 DNA reads as TGCGCCAGCAGCCGGGTCAGGGAATCCCACAATGAGCAGTTCTTC. Filled out from reference TRBV5-1 and TRBJ2-1, the complete variable domain reads KAGVTQTPRYLIKTRGQQVTLSCSPISGHRSVSWYQQTPGQGLQFLFEYFSETQRNKGNFPGRFSGRQFSNSRSEMNVSTLELGDSALYLCASSRVRESHNEQFFGPGTRLTVL.

This rearrangement joins TRBV5-4 to TRBJ2-1; the D is unclear. The CDR3 is made up of 14 amino acids. Trimming stripped 3 bases from V and 8 bases from J, with 15 bases between. Germline lookup yields CDR1 SGHNT and CDR2 YYREEE (reference sequence). In DNA form, the CDR3 reads TGTGCCAGCAGCTGGGTTAGTAGTGGTGATGAGCAGTTCTTC. Translating gives CASSWVSSGDEQFF. Together with reference TRBV5-4 and TRBJ2-1, the CDR3 gives the full variable domain: ETGVTQSPTHLIKTRGQQVTLRCSSQSGHNTVSWYQQALGQGPQFIFQYYREEENGRGNFPPRFSGLQFPNYSSELNVNALELDDSALYLCASSWVSSGDEQFFGPGTRLTVL.

The chain couples TRBV29-1 to TRBJ2-2; 10 bases agree with TRBD1. V was clipped by 7 bases and J by 6 bases; unmatched bases: 5. CDR1 and CDR2 from the germline V gene are SQVTM and ANQGSEA. This CDR3 is built from 13 residues. The CDR3 loop reads CSGGQGRSGELFF. For the CDR3, the DNA is TGCAGCGGGGGACAGGGGAGGTCCGGGGAGCTGTTTTTT.

V and J are TRBV7-9 and TRBJ2-5; the D gene is possibly TRBD2 (6 bases). The CDR3 runs 13 residues. V was shortened by 4 bases and J by 0 bases, with 6 bases between the two germline ends. Germline CDR1 and CDR2: SEHNR and FQNEAQ (reference sequence). The chain's CDR3 is CASSWGDQETQYF. CDR3 bases: TGTGCCAGCAGCTGGGGGGACCAAGAGACCCAGTACTTC.

V usage is TRBV28 and J usage is TRBJ2-7; the match to TRBD1 covers 8 bases. Losses at the gene ends were 6 bases for V and 3 bases for J; bases not matched to a gene: 7. The CDR3 is 14 residues long. Germline V gene data show CDR1 as MDHEN and CDR2 as SYDVKM. The CDR3 coding sequence is TGTGCCAGCAGACATCAGGGGGCAGGCTACGAGCAGTACTTC. Translation: CASRHQGAGYEQYF.

The chain carries TRBV28 and TRBJ2-7, with a possible D match to TRBD1 (5 bases). Trimming removed 3 bases at V and 5 bases at J, with 8 bases between. CDR3 length equals 12 residues. Germline CDR1 MDHEN, CDR2 SYDVKM. CDR3 in DNA: TGTGCCAGCAGTTTTGGGGCCCACGAGCAGTACTTC. Its protein product is CASSFGAHEQYF.

The V call is TRBV28, the J call TRBJ2-2; D gene uncertain. Trimming left V 8 bases short and J 0 bases short, with 7 bases between. CDR1 and CDR2 (germline): MDHEN, SYDVKM. CDR3 length: 13 residues. The chain's CDR3 is CASGTPNTGELFF. The CDR3 bases are TGTGCCAGCGGCACTCCGAACACCGGGGAGCTGTTTTTT.

The DNA for the CDR3 is TGTGCCAGTAGTATATGGCGGGGGCTTGGCACAGATACGCAGTATTTT. This encodes CASSIWRGLGTDTQYF. The chain links TRBV19 to TRBJ2-3; D is possibly TRBD2 (7 bases). The ends were cut back, 2 bases at V and 1 base at J, with 13 bases in the middle. Germline values: CDR1 LNHDA, CDR2 SQIVND (reference sequence). This CDR3 contains 16 residues.